A selection of T cell receptor beta chains follows, all from one sample in a study of blood T cells in healthy people across ages. TCRdb reprocessed the 5' RACE reads via MiXCR and lists one record per CDR3 protein. The sample includes about 570,000 distinct CDR3 sequences, 25% to 30% of them seen just once. Sequences were obtained from blood. The receptors stem from a woman in her 70s in good health. Each CDR3 is given with its conserved first and last residue. Each record gives: J gene, clone size, D gene, V gene, CDR3 protein, CDR3 DNA. The D gene is left open where the match is weak. Where a row states a size, it is once, few, many or the class of an expanded clone; other rows omit it.

TRBJ1-2 | - | TRBD1 | TRBV28 | CASSLGVHRGRLNGYTF | TGTGCCAGCAGTTTAGGGGTCCACAGGGGAAGGCTGAATGGCTACACCTTC
TRBJ2-7 | few | TRBD1 | TRBV12-3/TRBV12-4 | CASSFKTGVEQYF | TGTGCCAGCAGTTTTAAAACAGGGGTCGAGCAGTACTTC
TRBJ1-1 | - | - | TRBV19 | CASSSTGRHLNTEAFF | TGTGCCAGTAGTTCCACGGGAAGGCACCTGAACACTGAAGCTTTCTTT
TRBJ1-1 | - | - | TRBV7-2 | CASSLDLWAGAEAFF | TGTGCCAGCAGCTTAGATTTGTGGGCGGGGGCTGAAGCTTTCTTT
TRBJ1-4 | once | TRBD1 | TRBV7-2 | CASSRQGAPPNEKLLF | TGTGCCAGCAGCCGTCAGGGGGCCCCTCCTAATGAAAAACTGCTTTTT
TRBJ1-2 | few | - | TRBV10-3 | CAISRDTDYGYTF | TGTGCCATCAGTCGGGACACAGACTATGGCTACACCTTC
TRBJ2-7 | few | TRBD2 | TRBV7-2 | CASSPQRPSGGFEQYF | TGTGCCAGCAGCCCACAACGGCCTAGCGGGGGCTTCGAGCAGTACTTC
TRBJ1-4 | few | - | TRBV5-1 | CASSYNPTRLSGEKLFF | TGCGCCAGCAGCTACAACCCCACAAGGCTAAGCGGTGAAAAACTGTTTTTT
TRBJ2-7 | few | TRBD2 | TRBV6-2/TRBV6-3 | CASSLAGERGSYEQYF | TGTGCCAGCAGTTTAGCGGGGGAGAGGGGCTCCTACGAGCAGTACTTC
TRBJ1-4 | many | - | TRBV4-1 | CASSQSVQGREKLFF | TGCGCCAGCAGCCAATCCGTTCAGGGGAGGGAAAAACTGTTTTTT
TRBJ2-3 | - | TRBD2 | TRBV3-1 | CASSPLDGRTDTQYF | TGTGCCAGCAGCCCTCTCGACGGGAGGACAGATACGCAGTATTTT
TRBJ1-5 | few | - | TRBV27 | CASSLKVGWPQHF | TGTGCCAGCAGTTTAAAGGTGGGGTGGCCCCAGCATTTT
TRBJ1-2 | many | TRBD1 | TRBV4-1 | CASSQPRDRGGRNYGYTF | TGCGCCAGCAGCCAACCCCGGGACAGGGGTGGCAGGAACTATGGCTACACCTTC